The 23 T cell receptor beta chains below were found in one sample sequenced in a study of blood T cell repertoires in COVID-19. The repertoire was sequenced with immunoSEQ multiplex PCR; TCRdb's copy has only in-frame clones and lacks some. The sample has roughly 56,000 clones, around 90% seen once. Sequences were obtained from peripheral blood. These TCRs come from a man between 60 and 75 years old with active COVID-19.

This chain joins TRBV30 and TRBJ2-2, with TRBD2 identical over 11 bases. Unmatched junction bases numbered 8, after V lost 2 bases and J lost 3 bases. The CDR3 is 17 residues long. From germline, CDR1 is GTSNPN and CDR2 SVGIG (reference sequence). The DNA for the CDR3 is TGTGCCTGGAGTACCCCGGGACTAGCGGTTCACACCGGGGAGCTGTTTTTT. Encoded protein: CAWSTPGLAVHTGELFF.

This chain links TRBV7-9 with TRBJ1-1, with TRBD1 identical over 7 bases. This CDR3 spans 14 amino acids. V lost 5 bases and J lost 1; bases outside the gene matches: 4. The germline V gene has CDR1 SEHNR and CDR2 FQNEAQ (reference sequence). CDR3 region: CASSRGQANTEAFF. CDR3 DNA: TGTGCCAGCAGCCGTGGACAGGCGAACACTGAAGCTTTCTTT.

V gene TRBV11-2 combines with J gene TRBJ2-7, with D possibly TRBD1 on 5 matching bases. The germline V gene encodes CDR1 SGHAT and CDR2 FQNNGV. The CDR3 extends over 14 amino acids. The ends were cut back, 4 bases at V and 11 bases at J, with 21 bases in the middle. CDR3 coding DNA: TGTGCCAGCAGCTCGGACCAGGGATTAGGAATGAAGTACTTC. Translated: CASSSDQGLGMKYF.

This CDR3 is CASSEKWWGPLGSPGELFF. As DNA, the CDR3 is TGTGCCAGCAGTGAAAAGTGGTGGGGGCCCCTGGGGAGCCCCGGGGAGCTGTTTTTT. The chain combines TRBV2 with TRBJ2-2; TRBD1 might be the D (6 bases). Germline CDR1 reads SNHLY; CDR2 reads FYNNEI. V lost 2 bases to trimming and J lost 6 bases, with 25 bases between them. The CDR3 has 19 amino acids.

There are a few counts of this clone. V is TRBV6-5 and J is TRBJ2-3; possibly TRBD1 for D (5 bases). V shed 10 bases and J shed 0 bases, with 11 bases lying between them. Germline CDR1 reads MNHEY; CDR2 reads SVGAGI. This CDR3 has 13 residues. The CDR3 nucleotides are TGTGCCACCACAGACAGCAGCACAGATACGCAGTATTTT. Translating gives CATTDSSTDTQYF.

The CDR3 region is CASSLAGGWGEAFF. The CDR3 DNA reads as TGTGCCAGCAGCTTGGCGGGGGGCTGGGGTGAAGCTTTCTTT. The V call is TRBV5-4, the J call TRBJ1-1; a weak D match, TRBD1 (6 bases). The ends were cut back, 0 bases at V and 7 bases at J, with 13 bases in the middle. The CDR3 has 14 amino acids. Germline V gene lookup returns CDR1 SGHNT and CDR2 YYREEE (reference sequence).

This clone was observed a single time. CDR3 DNA sequence: TGTGCCAGCAGCCTAGCGGCGAACACCGGGGAGCTGTTTTTT. Amino acids: CASSLAANTGELFF. J is TRBJ2-2 and V is TRBV6-2 or TRBV6-3; 7 positions agree with TRBD2. The CDR3 length is 14 residues. V shed 6 bases and J 0 bases; nucleotides not matched to a gene: 1. Germline CDR1 and CDR2: MNHEY and SVGEGT.

The CDR3 DNA is TGTGCCAGCAGCTTTTCAGCGGGAGGGTACGAGCAGTACTTC. Translation: CASSFSAGGYEQYF. The rearrangement joins TRBV5-6 to TRBJ2-7, with TRBD2 matching over 10 bases. CDR1 SGHDT and CDR2 YYEEEE come from the germline V gene. This CDR3 has 14 amino acids. The trim removed 2 bases at V and 4 bases at J, leaving 3 bases unmatched.

The J gene is TRBJ1-3, the V gene TRBV6-4; the match to TRBD1 covers 7 bases. Germline V gene lookup returns CDR1 MRHNA and CDR2 SNTAGT. Trimming at V came to 4 bases and at J to 8 bases, leaving 8 bases not matched to a gene. This CDR3 is 14 amino acids long. The CDR3 region has the DNA TGTGCCAGCAGTGGAACAAGACAGGGACACACCATATATTTT. Protein product: CASSGTRQGHTIYF.

The rearrangement links TRBV5-1 to TRBJ2-2; D not certain. This CDR3 comprises 17 residues. V gave up 3 bases and J gave up 6 bases, with 21 bases separating them. Germline V gene data show CDR1 as SGHRS and CDR2 as YFSETQ. The CDR3 DNA is TGCGCCAGCAGCTACATAAATAATCAGGATTACGCCGGGGAGCTGTTTTTT. Its protein product is CASSYINNQDYAGELFF. The full variable domain, completed using reference TRBV5-1 and TRBJ2-2, is KAGVTQTPRYLIKTRGQQVTLSCSPISGHRSVSWYQQTPGQGLQFLFEYFSETQRNKGNFPGRFSGRQFSNSRSEMNVSTLELGDSALYLCASSYINNQDYAGELFFGEGSRLTVL.

V and J are TRBV7-8 and TRBJ1-1; D not resolved. The germline CDR1 and CDR2 sequences are SGHVS and FQNEAQ. The CDR3 sequence is 14 residues long. V lost 4 bases, J lost 1 base, and 10 bases lay in between. CDR3 nucleotide sequence: TGTGCCAGCAGCTATGGCGGTAAGAACACTGAAGCTTTCTTT. It is translated as CASSYGGKNTEAFF.

This chain uses TRBV7-2 with TRBJ1-2; D perhaps matches TRBD1 (5 bases). The CDR3 runs 17 residues. Germline assignment: CDR1 SGHTA and CDR2 FQGNSA. The V and J ends lost 2 bases and 8 bases respectively, with 24 bases between them. Written as DNA, the CDR3 is TGTGCCAGCAGCTTACTGGGAGGGGCAAACCTCGGGAGGGGCTACACCTTC. It translates to CASSLLGGANLGRGYTF.

The count of this clone is one. This rearrangement joins TRBV11-2 to TRBJ1-4, with unresolved D. This CDR3 is built from 15 residues. Trimming left V 1 base short and J 8 bases short, with 14 bases between. Per the germline V gene, CDR1 is SGHAT and CDR2 is FQNNGV. The DNA for the CDR3 is TGTGCCAGCAGCTTAGCTGCGGGGAAGAAGGAAAAACTGTTTTTT. Translation gives CASSLAAGKKEKLFF. Full variable domain (remainder filled in from reference TRBV11-2 and TRBJ1-4): EAGVAQSPRYKIIEKRQSVAFWCNPISGHATLYWYQQILGQGPKLLIQFQNNGVVDDSQLPKDRFSAERLKGVDSTLKIQPAKLEDSAVYLCASSLAAGKKEKLFFGSGTQLSVL.

This clone appeared once. V is TRBV28 and J is TRBJ2-2, with D possibly TRBD2 on 6 matching bases. The V gene's germline CDR1 is MDHEN and CDR2 SYDVKM. V lost 5 bases to trimming and J lost 4 bases, with 11 bases between them. CDR3 size: 14 residues. CDR3 coding DNA: TGTGCCAGCAGTCCCGCGGGACTCACCGGGGAGCTGTTTTTT. It codes for CASSPAGLTGELFF.

The V gene is TRBV4-3, the J gene TRBJ2-1, with D maybe TRBD1 (6 bases). CDR3 length: 16 amino acids. Between the trimmed V and J ends, which lost 1 base and 7 bases, there was a span of 17 bases. The germline V gene encodes CDR1 LGHNA and CDR2 YSLEER. CDR3 nucleotide sequence: TGCGCCAGCAGCCAAGGGGGGCAGCTCGAGTCTAATGAGCAGTTCTTC. Translating gives CASSQGGQLESNEQFF.

The chain joins TRBV7-9 to TRBJ2-1; D possibly corresponds to TRBD1 (5 bases). The V and J ends lost 5 bases and 6 bases respectively, with 17 bases between them. The CDR3 is 15 amino acids. Germline assignment: CDR1 SEHNR and CDR2 FQNEAQ (reference sequence). CDR3 amino acids: CASSPPAGMGNEQFF. DNA of the CDR3: TGTGCCAGCAGCCCCCCCGCAGGGATGGGCAATGAGCAGTTCTTC.

A note on this clone: A much bigger clone sits one base away, suggesting this may be a read error. The rearrangement joins TRBV5-7 to TRBJ2-7; 7 bases agree with TRBD2. TRBV5-7 is classed as an ORF, of uncertain function. The CDR3 runs 13 residues. V lost 4 bases to trimming and J lost 0 bases; unmatched junction nucleotides: 1. CDR3 residues: CASSRTSSYEQYF. CDR3 coding DNA: TGTGCCAGCAGCCGGACTAGCTCCTACGAGCAGTACTTC.

V is TRBV29-1 and J is TRBJ2-5; weak D call: TRBD1 (6 bases). The V and J ends lost 7 bases and 2 bases respectively, with 14 bases between them. The length of the CDR3 is 13 residues. The germline V gene has CDR1 SQVTM and CDR2 ANQGSEA. CDR3 sequence (DNA): TGCAGCGCCCGTCTTACAGGGCAAGAGACCCAGTACTTC. Translating gives CSARLTGQETQYF.

A single count supports this clone. The chain uses TRBV7-8 and TRBJ2-7; 11 bases agree with TRBD1. V lost 7 bases and J lost 7; bases outside the gene matches: 9. CDR1 is SGHVS and CDR2 is FQNEAQ in the germline V gene. The CDR3 spans 14 residues. As DNA, the CDR3 is TGTGCCAGCATCATGGACAGGGGGCTAGGGGAGCAGTACTTC. This encodes CASIMDRGLGEQYF.

V usage is TRBV27 and J usage is TRBJ2-7, with 10 bases that match TRBD2. V lost 6 bases and J lost 2; bases outside the gene matches: 7. The CDR3 loop spans 15 amino acids. CDR1 and CDR2 from the germline V gene are MNHEY and SMNVEV (reference sequence). CDR3 bases: TGTGCCAGCAGAGACCAAGGACTAGCGGCCTACGAGCAGTACTTC. It translates to CASRDQGLAAYEQYF.

This chain joins TRBV15 and TRBJ2-5; 9 bases fit TRBD2. This CDR3 contains 15 residues. Germline-derived CDR1 and CDR2 are LNHNV and YYDKDF (reference sequence). Trimming cost V 3 bases and J 1 base; bases outside gene matches: 3. The CDR3 nucleotides read TGTGCCACCAGCAGGGCGGGAGGGCCCCAAGAGACCCAGTACTTC. Translating gives CATSRAGGPQETQYF.

The rearrangement uses TRBV23-1 and TRBJ2-7, with a possible D match to TRBD1 (6 bases). TRBV23-1 qualifies as an ORF whose function is uncertain. The CDR3 loop spans 16 amino acids. V lost 2 bases and J 0 bases, leaving 14 bases between the germline ends. The CDR3 DNA reads as TGCGCCAGCAGTCAAAGAGCAGGGGTGGCCTCCTACGAGCAGTACTTC. This sequence encodes CASSQRAGVASYEQYF.

The chain combines TRBV11-2 with TRBJ2-1, with D possibly matching TRBD2 (6 bases). Deletions cut 6 bases from V and 4 bases from J, with 10 bases between. Germline values: CDR1 SGHAT, CDR2 FQNNGV. The CDR3 has 13 amino acids. The CDR3 protein is CASRSGDYNEQFF. Written as DNA, the CDR3 is TGTGCCAGCAGATCGGGAGATTACAATGAGCAGTTCTTC.